Listed here are 5 T cell receptor gamma chains from one sample, sequenced in a study of gamma delta lymphoproliferative disorders and STAT genes. TCRdb reanalysed the multiplex PCR reads with CATT. The table records over 2,000 gamma-chain clones, 12% of them present only once. The receptor sequences were amplified from genomic DNA of peripheral blood mononuclear cells. The sequencing sample was made of blood. Receptors originate from a human donor in good health.

Judged by abundance, this clone is medium-sized. The gene calls are TRGV2 and TRGJP2. No J segment appears in TCRdb, so it was assigned here by matching the sequence to germline. The length of the CDR3 is 15 residues. V lost 5 bases, J lost 4 bases, and 10 bases stayed unmatched. CDR1 is EGSNGY and CDR2 is YDSYNSKV in the germline V gene. In nucleotides, the CDR3 is TGTGCCACCTGGGGTACGCTCGATAGTGATTGGATCAAGACGTTT. It encodes CATWGTLDSDWIKTF.

By share, this clone counts as medium-sized (0.01 to 0.1%). The chain is built from TRGV4 and TRGJ1 or TRGJ2. The J gene is absent in TCRdb and was assigned here via DNA matching to germline. J gave up 0 bases and V 4 bases, and 12 bases lay outside the gene matches. CDR3 length: 16 amino acids. Germline V gene sequence: CDR1 EGSTGY, CDR2 YDSYTSSV. The CDR3 protein is CATWELPAPNYYKKLF. CDR3 DNA sequence: TGTGCCACCTGGGAATTACCGGCCCCGAATTATTATAAGAAACTCTTT.

In this sample, this clone is medium-sized. CDR3 DNA: TGTGCCACCTGGGACGGGCACGAGAAACTCTTT. Translating it yields CATWDGHEKLF. This chain joins TRGV2 and TRGJ1 or TRGJ2. No J gene was available from TCRdb, and it was assigned here by a germline match of the DNA. The CDR3 is 11 amino acids. V lost 0 bases, J lost 11 bases, and 4 bases stayed unmatched. Germline V CDR1 and CDR2: EGSNGY, YDSYNSKV.

Sample share makes this clone medium-sized. The chain has TRGV2 and TRGJ1 or TRGJ2. TCRdb offers no J gene call, so here the DNA was matched to germline to obtain one. The CDR3 is made up of 12 amino acids. V shed 0 bases and J 7 bases; nucleotides not matched to a gene: 3. CDR1 and CDR2 (germline): EGSNGY, YDSYNSKV. Here the CDR3 DNA reads TGTGCCACCTGGGACGGGCACTATAAGAAACTCTTT. Residues: CATWDGHYKKLF.

This clone has just a few counts. TCRdb has a much larger clone's protein, which differs at residue 6 from the translation of this DNA, likely because of a read error; what is shown is the protein translated from the DNA. The rearrangement uses TRGV3 and TRGJ1 or TRGJ2. As TCRdb names no J gene, one was assigned here on the basis of a DNA match to germline. Germline CDR1 and CDR2: VTNTFY and YDVSTARD (reference sequence). Unmatched junction bases numbered 8, after V lost 3 bases and J lost 0 bases. CDR3 length: 15 amino acids. The chain's CDR3 is CATWDGPLNYYKKLF. DNA for the CDR3: TGTGCCACCTGGGACGGGCCGTTGAATTATTATAAGAAACTCTTT.